Sequencing of this T cell receptor beta chain was carried out in a study of T cells in Graves' hyperthyroidism and ophthalmopathy. General study findings and limits: Researchers found most expanded thyroid clonotypes above 0.001 in blood as well.

What was amplified from RNA transcripts were TCR beta CDR3 regions. The primer set for the first-round RT-PCR of the TCR CDR3 was HTBI. Via MiXCR, TCRdb re-called the multiplex PCR reads, giving one row per CDR3 protein. The sample comprises 550,000 to 650,000 distinct CDR3 sequences, about 15% of which are singletons, and roughly 6.2% rests with the top ten. Ten or more counts support this clonotype. No antigen is known for it. The ends lost 8 bases at V and 4 bases at J; junction bases unmatched: 11. The germline V gene encodes CDR1 MNHEY and CDR2 SMNVEV (reference sequence). The CDR3 extends over 15 amino acids.

The receptor comes from a woman in her thirties with Graves' hyperthyroidism that later progressed to Graves' ophthalmopathy. Input material: blood. The V call is TRBV27, the J call TRBJ2-5; 9 bases agree with TRBD2. The CDR3 sequence is CASQFGGTSLETQYF. The CDR3 bases are TGTGCCAGCCAGTTTGGTGGGACTAGCCTAGAGACCCAGTACTTC.